The 11 T cell receptor beta chains reported below all come from one sample, sequenced in a study of blood T cell repertoires in COVID-19. This table comes from immunoSEQ multiplex PCR, and its TCRdb copy is limited to in-frame clones, with some not included. This table has around 160,000 clones, 88% appearing once. Sequencing input: PBMCs or T cells enriched from blood (not recorded which). The receptor set was obtained from a woman aged 25 to 45 with acute COVID-19.

This chain connects TRBV9 to TRBJ2-3; the D gene is possibly TRBD2 (7 bases). Germline-derived CDR1 and CDR2 are SGDLS and YYNGEE. Deletions cut 3 bases from V and 5 bases from J, with 13 bases between. The CDR3 has 14 residues. The CDR3 DNA reads as TGTGCCAGCAGCGCCGGGGGGCCTAGAGATACGCAGTATTTT. As protein: CASSAGGPRDTQYF.

This clone was detected once. The CDR3 nucleotides are TGTGCCAGCAGCGTAGTCCCCGACAGGGGTTGGGAGACCCAGTACTTC. Translation gives CASSVVPDRGWETQYF. The genes are TRBV9 and TRBJ2-5; 8 bases are shared with TRBD1. V was pared by 0 bases and J by 5 bases, with 9 bases of the junction left unmatched. The germline V gene has CDR1 SGDLS and CDR2 YYNGEE. The CDR3 runs 16 residues.

The chain has TRBV6-1 and TRBJ2-3, with 10 nucleotides matching TRBD1. There are 16 residues in the CDR3. Trimming cost V 0 bases and J 3 bases; bases outside gene matches: 3. The germline V gene encodes CDR1 MNHNS and CDR2 SASEGT. The CDR3 sequence: CASSEAPGQGTDTQYF. CDR3 coding DNA: TGTGCCAGCAGTGAAGCACCGGGACAGGGGACAGATACGCAGTATTTT.

As to this clone: Other nucleotide sequences in the sample specify the same CDR3. In nucleotides, the CDR3 is TGTGCCAGCAGTTACTCCGGGGGAGGGGCCTACAATGAGCAGTTCTTC. Protein: CASSYSGGGAYNEQFF. The rearrangement uses TRBV6-5 and TRBJ2-1, with 7 bases matching TRBD2. The CDR3 length is 16 residues. CDR1 is MNHEY and CDR2 is SVGAGI in the germline V gene. Trimming removed 0 bases from V and 2 bases from J; junction bases left unmatched: 4.

The chain carries TRBV6-2 or TRBV6-3 and TRBJ2-5; 8 nucleotides agree with TRBD2. CDR3 length: 18 amino acids. Looked up from germline, CDR1 is MNHEY and CDR2 is SVGEGT. V shed 3 bases, J shed 6 bases, and the junction held 18 bases outside the gene matches. The CDR3 region has the DNA TGTGCCAGCAGTTATATTGGACAGTCGGCGGGAGGCTTGAAGACCCAGTACTTC. Protein product: CASSYIGQSAGGLKTQYF.

The chain uses TRBV5-5 and TRBJ2-1; the D gene is possibly TRBD1 (6 bases). V shed 2 bases and J shed 4 bases, with 7 bases lying between them. CDR1 is SGHKS and CDR2 is YYEKEE in the germline V gene (reference sequence). This CDR3 contains 13 residues. CDR3 residues: CASSLQGYNEQFF. In DNA, the CDR3 is TGTGCCAGCAGCTTACAGGGATACAATGAGCAGTTCTTC.

The J gene is TRBJ2-4, the V gene TRBV19; maybe TRBD1 (6 bases). Looked up from germline, CDR1 is LNHDA and CDR2 is SQIVND (reference sequence). V lost 6 bases and J lost 3, with 15 bases in between. The CDR3 contains 15 residues. CDR3 bases: TGTGCCAGTAGCCATAACAGGGTCGGCAAAAACATTCAGTACTTC. It codes for CASSHNRVGKNIQYF.

The CDR3 loop is CASSDRLDPPYEQYF. The DNA of the CDR3 is TGTGCCAGCAGTGATAGACTAGACCCTCCTTACGAGCAGTACTTC. The chain couples TRBV6-2 or TRBV6-3 to TRBJ2-7; TRBD2 might be the D (6 bases). This CDR3 has 15 residues. Germline V CDR1 and CDR2: MNHEY, SVGEGT. Trimming took 5 bases from V and 4 from J, leaving 18 bases between them.

V and J are TRBV28 and TRBJ1-3; D gene unclear. Germline values: CDR1 MDHEN, CDR2 SYDVKM. V was cut by 5 bases and J by 0 bases, with 11 bases left in between. CDR3 size: 15 residues. This chain's CDR3 is CASSEERISGNTIYF. The CDR3 bases are TGTGCCAGCAGTGAGGAACGGATCTCTGGAAACACCATATATTTT. Based on the CDR3 plus reference TRBV28 and TRBJ1-3, the full variable domain is DVKVTQSSRYLVKRTGEKVFLECVQDMDHENMFWYRQDPGLGLRLIYFSYDVKMKEKGDIPEGYSVSREKKERFSLILESASTNQTSMYLCASSEERISGNTIYFGEGSWLTVV.

V is TRBV7-9 and J is TRBJ1-2; D perhaps matches TRBD1 (6 bases). The CDR3 contains 13 residues. Per germline, CDR1 SEHNR and CDR2 FQNEAQ (reference sequence). The V and J ends lost 6 bases and 8 bases respectively, with 16 bases between them. CDR3 nucleotides: TGTGCCAGCAGAGAAACAGGCCAGGGGGGCTACACCTTC. Translating gives CASRETGQGGYTF.

CDR3 sequence: CASSPESGGPYEQYF. The DNA for the CDR3 is TGTGCCAGCTCCCCTGAATCTGGGGGCCCGTACGAGCAGTACTTC. The chain is built from TRBV18 and TRBJ2-7; tentatively, D is TRBD1 (6 bases). Germline-derived CDR1 and CDR2 are KGHSH and LQKENI. Trimming removed 6 bases from V and 4 bases from J, with 19 bases in between. The CDR3 has 15 amino acids.